The clone carrying this TCR beta chain has only one observation. How the authors handled the data: Amplification of reference gene primers was used by the study to estimate nucleated cell counts. Profiling relied on immunoSEQ multiplex PCR, and the TCRdb table lists in-frame clones only, not all of them. V, J and clone size reflect that table, while D and trimming were determined from the DNA. In the table there are about 260,000 clones, over 75% of which are singletons. The data were taken from a study of blood T cell repertoires in COVID-19. Study as a whole: Whether acute or convalescent, the COVID-19 samples came from the United States, Italy and Spain.

The V gene end was trimmed by 0 bases and the J gene end by 1 base; junction bases not matched to a gene: 9. CDR1 is SGHDT, CDR2 YYEEEE, per germline. This CDR3 is 17 amino acids long. The sample consisted of peripheral blood. The TCR sequence derives from a woman in her 70s with COVID-19, enrolled during active disease. The V and J genes are TRBV5-6 and TRBJ2-5, with TRBD1 matching over 7 bases. The CDR3 sequence: CASSLAAPGQIQETQYF. Written as DNA, the CDR3 is TGTGCCAGCAGCTTGGCCGCCCCGGGACAGATCCAAGAGACCCAGTACTTC.